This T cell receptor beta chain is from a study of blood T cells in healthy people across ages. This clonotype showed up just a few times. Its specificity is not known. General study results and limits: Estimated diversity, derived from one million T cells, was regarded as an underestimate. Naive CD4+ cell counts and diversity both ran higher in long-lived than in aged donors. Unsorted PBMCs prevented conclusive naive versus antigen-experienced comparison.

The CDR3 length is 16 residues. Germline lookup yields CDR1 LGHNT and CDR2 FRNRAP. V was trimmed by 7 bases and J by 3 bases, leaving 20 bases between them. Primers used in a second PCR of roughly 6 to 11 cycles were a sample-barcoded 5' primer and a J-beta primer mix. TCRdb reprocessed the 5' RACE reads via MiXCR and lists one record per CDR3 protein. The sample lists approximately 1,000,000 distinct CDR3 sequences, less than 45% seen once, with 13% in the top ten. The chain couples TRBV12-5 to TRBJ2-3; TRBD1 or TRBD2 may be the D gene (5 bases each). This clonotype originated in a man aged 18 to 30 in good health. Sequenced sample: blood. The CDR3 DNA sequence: TGTGCTAGTGCCCTCTGGGGACGGATGGGAACAGATACGCAGTATTTT. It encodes CASALWGRMGTDTQYF.